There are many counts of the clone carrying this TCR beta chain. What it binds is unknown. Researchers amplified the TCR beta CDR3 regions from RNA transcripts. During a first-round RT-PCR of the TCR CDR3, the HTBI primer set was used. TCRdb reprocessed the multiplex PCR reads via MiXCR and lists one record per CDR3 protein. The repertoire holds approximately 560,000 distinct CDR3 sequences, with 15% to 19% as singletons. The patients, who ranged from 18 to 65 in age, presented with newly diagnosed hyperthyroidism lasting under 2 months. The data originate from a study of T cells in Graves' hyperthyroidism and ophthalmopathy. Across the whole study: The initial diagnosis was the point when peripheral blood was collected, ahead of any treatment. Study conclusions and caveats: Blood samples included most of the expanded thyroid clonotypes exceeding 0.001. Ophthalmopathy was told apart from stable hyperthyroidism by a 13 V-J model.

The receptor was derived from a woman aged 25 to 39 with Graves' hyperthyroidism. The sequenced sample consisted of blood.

The CDR3, as DNA: TGTGCCAGCAGTGAAGTGGGGGCGCAGACTGAAGCTTTCTTT. Its translation is CASSEVGAQTEAFF. This rearrangement joins TRBV2 to TRBJ1-1; D perhaps matches TRBD1 (6 bases). Germline V CDR1 and CDR2: SNHLY, FYNNEI. The CDR3 contains 14 residues. V lost 1 base, J lost 5 bases, and 11 bases lay in between.